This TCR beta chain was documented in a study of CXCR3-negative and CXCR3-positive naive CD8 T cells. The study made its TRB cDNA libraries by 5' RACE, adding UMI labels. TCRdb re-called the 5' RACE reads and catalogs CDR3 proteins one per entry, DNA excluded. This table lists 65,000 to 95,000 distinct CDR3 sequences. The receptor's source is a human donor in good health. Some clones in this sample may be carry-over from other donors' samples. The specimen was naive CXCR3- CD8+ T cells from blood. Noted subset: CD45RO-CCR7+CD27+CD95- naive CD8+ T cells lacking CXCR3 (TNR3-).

The CDR3 loop reads CASSPRTAYSYEQYF. The chain employs TRBV18 and TRBJ2-7; there is no DNA to check the TCRdb D call of TRBD1. The length of the CDR3 is 15 residues. Germline CDR1 reads KGHSH; CDR2 reads LQKENI.